This is a list of T cell receptor beta chains from one sample in a study of cytomegalovirus exposure and HLA in healthy donors. TCRdb's copy holds only in-frame clones and misses some; the assay was immunoSEQ multiplex PCR. The table lists 150,000 to 200,000 clones, roughly 80% of them singletons, with more than 8% in the top ten. The sample was PBMCs. These receptors were taken from a male donor in good health and CMV-seropositive. CDR3s include the opening cysteine and the closing phenylalanine or tryptophan. Fields, in order: clone size, D gene, V gene, J gene, CDR3 protein, CDR3 DNA. The D gene is left open where the match is weak. Size is stated for part of the rows, as once, few or many counts, or as a class when the clone is expanded.

-	TRBD1	TRBV5-1	TRBJ2-5	CASSLASTGGGGETQYF	TGCGCCAGCAGCTTGGCCAGCACAGGGGGCGGCGGAGAGACCCAGTACTTC
-	TRBD2	TRBV25-1	TRBJ2-5	CASSEPGGPETQYF	TGTGCCAGCAGTGAACCGGGAGGGCCGGAGACCCAGTACTTC
once	-	TRBV27	TRBJ2-5	CASSLLLTGTSVETQYF	TGTGCCAGCAGTTTACTTTTAACCGGGACTTCGGTGGAGACCCAGTACTTC
-	-	TRBV7-2	TRBJ1-2	CASSPPGIGGYGYTF	TGTGCCAGCAGCCCACCAGGTATCGGAGGATATGGCTACACCTTC
-	TRBD1	TRBV9	TRBJ2-1	CASSVEGQGPYNEQFF	TGTGCCAGCAGCGTAGAGGGACAGGGACCCTACAATGAGCAGTTCTTC
-	TRBD1	TRBV7-9	TRBJ1-4	CASSQGQGREKLFF	TGTGCCAGCAGCCAGGGACAGGGGAGGGAAAAACTGTTTTTT
few	-	TRBV11-2	TRBJ1-1	CASSLPPVNTEAFF	TGTGCCAGCAGCCTCCCTCCCGTGAACACTGAAGCTTTCTTT
-	-	TRBV5-4	TRBJ1-1	CASKGGQNTEAFF	TGTGCCTCAAAAGGGGGACAGAACACTGAAGCTTTCTTT
-	-	TRBV6-6	TRBJ2-5	CASRTAKKETQYF	TGTGCCAGCAGGACAGCGAAGAAAGAGACCCAGTACTTC
once	-	TRBV6-1	TRBJ1-2	CASSEARSQGYTF	TGTGCCAGCAGTGAAGCGCGTAGCCAGGGCTACACCTTC
-	TRBD2	TRBV28	TRBJ2-1	CASGAPGLASYEQFF	TGTGCCAGCGGTGCTCCGGGACTAGCGAGTTATGAGCAGTTCTTC
-	-	TRBV7-2	TRBJ1-1	CASSLTGQNTEAFF	TGTGCCAGCAGCTTGACAGGACAGAACACTGAAGCTTTCTTT
-	TRBD1	TRBV6-1	TRBJ1-2	CASSEAVTGVYYGYTF	TGTGCCAGCAGTGAAGCAGTCACAGGGGTATACTATGGCTACACCTTC
once	TRBD2	TRBV9	TRBJ2-3	CASSVTGGRGRGTDTQYF	TGTGCCAGCAGCGTAACCGGCGGGAGGGGTAGGGGCACAGATACGCAGTATTTT
-	TRBD1	TRBV15	TRBJ2-7	CATSGTGVSYEQYF	TGTGCCACCAGCGGAACAGGGGTGTCCTACGAGCAGTACTTC
-	TRBD1	TRBV28	TRBJ2-3	CASSKPRTGSTDTQYF	TGTGCCAGCAGCAAACCGAGGACAGGAAGCACAGATACGCAGTATTTT
-	TRBD1	TRBV30	TRBJ1-1	CAWSPRQGRAFF	TGTGCCTGGAGCCCTCGACAGGGACGAGCTTTCTTT
-	-	TRBV19	TRBJ2-5	CASSFDYTMRTQYF	TGTGCCAGTAGTTTCGACTACACTATGAGGACCCAGTACTTC
-	TRBD1	TRBV5-1	TRBJ1-6	CASSPTGDFKNSPLHF	TGCGCCAGCAGCCCGACAGGGGATTTTAAGAATTCACCCCTCCACTTT
few	-	TRBV7-2	TRBJ1-1	CASSYRSMNTEAFF	TGTGCCAGCAGTTACAGGAGCATGAACACTGAAGCTTTCTTT
-	-	TRBV29-1	TRBJ2-2	CSVGRTTNTGELFF	TGCAGCGTTGGTAGGACAACGAACACCGGGGAGCTGTTTTTT
-	-	TRBV28	TRBJ1-1	CASTSLGVTEAFF	TGTGCCAGCACAAGTTTAGGGGTCACTGAAGCTTTCTTT
-	TRBD1	TRBV5-4	TRBJ1-4	CASSSRQGRNEKLFF	TGTGCCAGCAGCTCCAGACAGGGCCGTAATGAAAAACTGTTTTTT
-	-	TRBV7-2	TRBJ1-2	CASSSLGLPIYGYTF	TGTGCCAGCAGCTCCCTGGGCCTACCCATATATGGCTACACCTTC
-	-	TRBV30	TRBJ1-2	CASYRDGDGYTF	TGTGCCTCCTACAGGGATGGGGATGGCTACACCTTC
-	-	TRBV14	TRBJ1-1	CASSQDQWGRPEAFF	TGTGCCAGCAGCCAAGATCAGTGGGGCAGGCCTGAAGCTTTCTTT
-	-	TRBV15	TRBJ2-3	CVTSRVGGEGTDTQYF	TGTGTCACCAGCAGAGTGGGGGGTGAAGGCACAGATACGCAGTATTTT
-	TRBD1	TRBV27	TRBJ1-1	CASSLGRGPWTEAFF	TGTGCCAGCAGCCTCGGCAGGGGGCCGTGGACTGAAGCTTTCTTT
-	-	TRBV7-8	TRBJ2-2	CASSLEYRGAGELFF	TGTGCCAGCAGCTTAGAATACCGGGGAGCCGGGGAGCTGTTTTTT
-	TRBD1	TRBV28	TRBJ2-7	CASRSAGQGDSYEQYF	TGTGCCAGCAGATCCGCGGGACAGGGGGACTCCTACGAGCAGTACTTC
-	-	TRBV19	TRBJ2-3	CASSIVRLGPTDTQYF	TGTGCCAGTAGTATAGTGCGGTTGGGGCCCACAGATACGCAGTATTTT
-	-	TRBV5-4	TRBJ1-2	CASSFDTNGYTF	TGTGCCAGCAGCTTTGACACCAATGGCTACACCTTC
-	TRBD1	TRBV2	TRBJ2-1	CASSDRGIDNEQFF	TGTGCCAGCAGTGACAGGGGGATAGACAATGAGCAGTTCTTC
-	-	TRBV9	TRBJ1-1	CASSVEGGALYTEAFF	TGTGCCAGCAGCGTAGAGGGGGGGGCCCTCTACACTGAAGCTTTCTTT
-	-	TRBV10-1	TRBJ1-1	CASRQSLNTEAFF	TGCGCCAGCAGACAATCGCTGAACACTGAAGCTTTCTTT
few	-	TRBV5-1	TRBJ1-3	CASSQGFGNTIYF	TGCGCCAGCAGTCAGGGCTTTGGAAACACCATATATTTT
-	-	TRBV12-5	TRBJ1-1	CASAYSVGNTEAFF	TGTGCTAGTGCCTACAGTGTAGGGAACACTGAAGCTTTCTTT
-	TRBD1	TRBV7-2	TRBJ2-7	CASSLVRTGAYEQYF	TGTGCCAGCAGCTTAGTCCGGACAGGGGCCTACGAGCAGTACTTC
-	-	TRBV4-3	TRBJ2-2	CASSPPPTANTGELFF	TGCGCCAGCAGCCCCCCTCCGACAGCCAACACCGGGGAGCTGTTTTTT
-	-	TRBV4-3	TRBJ2-5	CASSPYSGSRETQYF	TGCGCCAGCAGCCCCTACTCCGGGTCTCGGGAGACCCAGTACTTC